This T cell receptor (beta chain) was sequenced for a study of shared clonotypes between healthy human individuals. Deep-level running was used for the assay. Clones were read by immunoSEQ multiplex PCR, and TCRdb kept only the in-frame ones, dropping some. The profile covers about 1,800,000 clones, with approximately 94% appearing a single time and under 1.5% taken by the ten largest. The naive CD8 subset, CD45RO-negative cells positively selected for CCR7, excluded terminally differentiated effector memory CD45RA+ cells. Germline assignment: CDR1 MRHNA and CDR2 SNTAGT. V shed 7 bases and J shed 3 bases, with 13 bases lying between them. The CDR3 extends over 14 amino acids.

V gene TRBV6-4 combines with J gene TRBJ1-5; no definite D call. The sequenced material came from naive CD8+ T cells sorted from blood. The clonotype was recovered from a man aged 18 to 30 in good health. CDR3 DNA sequence: TGTGCCAGCACATCGGGGATAGCCAATCAGCCCCAGCATTTT. It encodes CASTSGIANQPQHF.